This paragraph reports one T cell receptor (beta chain). PCR involved 60 Vbeta and 13 Jbeta primers. TCRdb's table, derived via immunoSEQ multiplex PCR, lists solely in-frame clones and lacks some. The sample carries more than 150,000 clones, over 80% recorded once. The data are from a study of cytomegalovirus exposure and HLA in healthy donors. Study details: From HLA-typed donors, an early data release held tens of millions of unique TCRs.

Specimen: PBMCs. This TCR was sampled from a man aged 35 to 55 in good health and CMV-seronegative.

Written as DNA, the CDR3 is TGCGCCAGCAGCCGCGACGGGACTAGCGGCACAGATACGCAGTATTTT. It encodes CASSRDGTSGTDTQYF. This chain joins TRBV5-1 and TRBJ2-3, with TRBD2 matching over 10 bases. With V trimmed by 4 bases and J by 1 base, 6 bases remained unmatched. Germline V lookup: CDR1 SGHRS, CDR2 YFSETQ. CDR3 length: 16 amino acids.